This is a list of T cell receptor beta chains from one sample in a study of T cell responses to AZD1222 COVID-19 vaccine. TCRdb keeps only in-frame clones here, not all; method: immunoSEQ multiplex PCR. This sample carries about 110,000 clones, just under 90% of them seen once, and the ten largest clones take about 4.1%. The material was peripheral blood, obtained on day 0 of AZD1222 vaccination. The receptors originated from an adult in good health. Each CDR3 is given with its conserved first and last residue. The D gene is left open where the match is weak.

v_call	d_call	j_call	cdr3_nt	cdr3_aa
TRBV27	TRBD1	TRBJ1-1	TGTGCCAGCAGTTTCATGTCGGGACAGATGAACACTGAAGCTTTCTTT	CASSFMSGQMNTEAFF
TRBV6-4	TRBD1	TRBJ1-1	TGTGCCAGCAGTGAAATCCCCGGGACAGGGAACACTGAAGCTTTCTTT	CASSEIPGTGNTEAFF
TRBV9	NA	TRBJ1-2	TGTGCCAGCAGCGTAGAAAGTAACTATGGCTACACCTTC	CASSVESNYGYTF
TRBV2	NA	TRBJ2-2	TGTGCCAGCAGTGAAACGGGTCCGAACACCGGGGAGCTGTTTTTT	CASSETGPNTGELFF
TRBV7-9	NA	TRBJ2-7	TGTGCCAGCAGATCCCAGGAGGCGGCTGAAGAGCAGTACTTC	CASRSQEAAEEQYF
TRBV19	TRBD2	TRBJ2-5	TGTGCCAGTAGTATGGGCGGGACTAGCAAGGAGACCCAGTACTTC	CASSMGGTSKETQYF
TRBV19	NA	TRBJ2-3	TGTGCCAGTAGTAGCGGGTTGGGATTGGCAGATACGCAGTATTTT	CASSSGLGLADTQYF
TRBV11-2	NA	TRBJ1-1	TGTGCCAGCAGCCCCGGGACTCTGAACACTGAAGCTTTCTTT	CASSPGTLNTEAFF
TRBV29-1	NA	TRBJ2-7	TGCAGCGTTGAAAGACCGGGACACCGTTCCTACGAGCAGTACTTC	CSVERPGHRSYEQYF
TRBV9	TRBD1	TRBJ1-4	TGTGCCAGCAGCTCCCGGGACAGGCTTACTAATGAAAAACTGTTTTTT	CASSSRDRLTNEKLFF
TRBV19	TRBD1	TRBJ1-1	TGTGCCAGTAGTCCAGGACAGGGGGCATACGACACTGAAGCTTTCTTT	CASSPGQGAYDTEAFF
TRBV23-1	NA	TRBJ2-1	TGCGCCAGCACTCAAGGGGTGTGGAGGCGGGGAAGGTCATACAATGAGCAGTTCTTC	CASTQGVWRRGRSYNEQFF
TRBV2	NA	TRBJ2-5	TGTGCCAGCAGTGAAGAGGGGCGGGAGACCCAGTACTTC	CASSEEGRETQYF
TRBV14	NA	TRBJ1-2	TGTGCCAGCAGCCAGATTCAGAGATCCGAGGGCTACACCTTC	CASSQIQRSEGYTF